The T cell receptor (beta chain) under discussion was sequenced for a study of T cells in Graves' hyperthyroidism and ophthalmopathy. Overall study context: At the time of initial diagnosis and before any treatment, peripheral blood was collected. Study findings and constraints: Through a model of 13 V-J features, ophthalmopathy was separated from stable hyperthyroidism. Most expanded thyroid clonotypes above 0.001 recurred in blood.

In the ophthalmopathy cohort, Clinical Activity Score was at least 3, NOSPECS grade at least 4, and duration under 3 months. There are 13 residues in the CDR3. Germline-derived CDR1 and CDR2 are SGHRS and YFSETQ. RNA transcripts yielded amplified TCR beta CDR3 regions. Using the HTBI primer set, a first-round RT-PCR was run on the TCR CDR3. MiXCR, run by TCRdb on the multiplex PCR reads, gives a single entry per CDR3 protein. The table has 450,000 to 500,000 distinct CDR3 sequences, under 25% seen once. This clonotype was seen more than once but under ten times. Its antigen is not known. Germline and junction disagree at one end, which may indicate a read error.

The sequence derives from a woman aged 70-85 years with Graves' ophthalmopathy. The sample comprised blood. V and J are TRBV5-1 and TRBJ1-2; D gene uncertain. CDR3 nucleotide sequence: TGCGCCAGCAGCTCCCCACCTAATTATGGCTACACCTTC. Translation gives CASSSPPNYGYTF.